This entry lists 4 T cell receptor beta chains sequenced from one sample in a study of CXCR3-negative and CXCR3-positive naive CD8 T cells. Findings and caveats of the study: Researchers report that CXCR3-positive naive cells carry more hydrophobic TRB CDR3s than CXCR3-negative naive cells.

No cognate antigen is known for these TCRs. UMI-labeled TRB cDNA libraries were prepared by 5' RACE. From the 5' RACE reads, TCRdb lists one entry per CDR3 protein and no DNA. The sample has around 160,000 distinct CDR3 sequences; the top ten hold about 0.28%. Material for sequencing was naive CXCR3+ CD8+ T cells from blood. Subset noted: CD45RO-CCR7+CD27+CD95- naive CD8+ T cells expressing CXCR3 (TNR3+). The receptors here all came from a human donor in good health. Some clones in this sample may be carry-over from other donors' samples.

The chain uses TRBV28 and TRBJ1-4. This CDR3 has 15 residues. Germline CDR1 is MDHEN and CDR2 is SYDVKM. The CDR3 here is CASSLSPGSNEKLFF.

CDR3 protein: CASSPGGMQNIQYF. This chain uses TRBV7-9 with TRBJ2-4; TCRdb's D call of TRBD1 is untestable without DNA. The germline V gene encodes CDR1 SEHNR and CDR2 FQNEAQ (reference sequence). The CDR3 totals 14 residues.

This chain connects TRBV29-1 to TRBJ2-7; the D call from TCRdb, TRBD1, cannot be confirmed without DNA. This CDR3 contains 17 residues. The germline V gene has CDR1 SQVTM and CDR2 ANQGSEA. The CDR3 reads CSVEGYASGQRTYEQYF.

J is TRBJ2-7 and V is TRBV10-3; as DNA is missing, the TRBD2 call by TCRdb cannot be tested. The CDR3 loop spans 14 amino acids. The germline CDR1 and CDR2 sequences are ENHRY and SYGVKD. This CDR3 reads CATHKGSGSYEQYF.